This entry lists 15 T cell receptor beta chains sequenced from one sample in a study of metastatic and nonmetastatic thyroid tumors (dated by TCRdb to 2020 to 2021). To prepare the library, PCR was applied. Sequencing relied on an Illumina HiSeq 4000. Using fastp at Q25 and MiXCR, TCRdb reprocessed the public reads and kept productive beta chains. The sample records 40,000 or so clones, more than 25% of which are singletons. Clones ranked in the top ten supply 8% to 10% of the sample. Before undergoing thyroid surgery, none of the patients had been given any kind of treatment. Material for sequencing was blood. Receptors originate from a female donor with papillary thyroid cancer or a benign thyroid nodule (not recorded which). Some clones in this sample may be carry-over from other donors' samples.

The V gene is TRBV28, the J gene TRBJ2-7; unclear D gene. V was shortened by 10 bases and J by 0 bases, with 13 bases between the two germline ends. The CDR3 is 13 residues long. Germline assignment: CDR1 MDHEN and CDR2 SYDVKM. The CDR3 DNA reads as TGTGCCACCCAGGTGCCCAGCTCCTACGAGCAGTACTTC. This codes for CATQVPSSYEQYF. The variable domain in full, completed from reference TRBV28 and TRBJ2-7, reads DVKVTQSSRYLVKRTGEKVFLECVQDMDHENMFWYRQDPGLGLRLIYFSYDVKMKEKGDIPEGYSVSREKKERFSLILESASTNQTSMYLCATQVPSSYEQYFGPGTRLTVT.

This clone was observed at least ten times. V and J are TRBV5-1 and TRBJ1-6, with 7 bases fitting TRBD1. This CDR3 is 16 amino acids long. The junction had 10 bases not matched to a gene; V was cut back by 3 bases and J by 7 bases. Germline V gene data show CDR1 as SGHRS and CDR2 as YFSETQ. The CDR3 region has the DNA TGCGCCAGCAGCTACCAGGGGGGTGAACTAAATTCACCCCTCCACTTT. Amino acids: CASSYQGGELNSPLHF.

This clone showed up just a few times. CDR3 DNA: TGTGCCAGCAGTTTGGGCAGAATCGCCTTAAGGGGCTACACCTTC. As protein: CASSLGRIALRGYTF. The chain joins TRBV28 to TRBJ1-2; D remains ambiguous. This CDR3 is 15 amino acids long. CDR1 is MDHEN, CDR2 SYDVKM, per germline. V shed 3 bases and J shed 8 bases, with 19 bases lying between them.

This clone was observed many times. Here the CDR3 DNA reads TGTGCCACCTTAGACGGCCGCACAGATACGCAGTATTTT. Amino acids: CATLDGRTDTQYF. The gene calls are TRBV15 and TRBJ2-3, with D unclear. Per the germline V gene, CDR1 is LNHNV and CDR2 is YYDKDF (reference sequence). V gave up 8 bases and J gave up 1 base, with 10 bases separating them. The CDR3 sequence is 13 residues long. Together with reference TRBV15 and TRBJ2-3, the CDR3 gives the full variable domain: DAMVIQNPRYQVTQFGKPVTLSCSQTLNHNVMYWYQQKSSQAPKLLFHYYDKDFNNEADTPDNFQSRRPNTSFCFLDIRSPGLGDTAMYLCATLDGRTDTQYFGPGTRLTVL.

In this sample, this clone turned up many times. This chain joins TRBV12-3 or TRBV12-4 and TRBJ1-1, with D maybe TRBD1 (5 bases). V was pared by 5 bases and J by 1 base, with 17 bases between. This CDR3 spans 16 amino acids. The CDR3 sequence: CASSPRDGGSNTEAFF. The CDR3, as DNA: TGTGCCAGCAGTCCTCGGGACGGAGGGTCGAACACTGAAGCTTTCTTT.

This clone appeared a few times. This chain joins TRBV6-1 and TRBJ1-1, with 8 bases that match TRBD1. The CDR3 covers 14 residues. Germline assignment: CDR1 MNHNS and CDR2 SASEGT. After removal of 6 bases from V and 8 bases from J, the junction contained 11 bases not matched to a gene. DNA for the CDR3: TGTGCCAGCAGCCTCAGGGGGCGAGCCGTGGAAGCTTTCTTT. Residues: CASSLRGRAVEAFF.

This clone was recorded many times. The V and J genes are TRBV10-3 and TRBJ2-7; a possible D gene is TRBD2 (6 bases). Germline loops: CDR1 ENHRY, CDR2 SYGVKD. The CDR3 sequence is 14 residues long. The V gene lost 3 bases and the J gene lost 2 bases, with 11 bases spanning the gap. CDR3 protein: CAISDGTGAYEQYF. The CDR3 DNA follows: TGTGCCATCAGTGACGGGACGGGGGCCTACGAGCAGTACTTC.

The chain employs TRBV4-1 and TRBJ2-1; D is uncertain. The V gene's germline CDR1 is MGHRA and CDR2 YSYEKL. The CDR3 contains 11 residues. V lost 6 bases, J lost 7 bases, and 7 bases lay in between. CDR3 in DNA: TGCGCCAGCAGAGACGAGAATGAGCAGTTCTTC. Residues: CASRDENEQFF.

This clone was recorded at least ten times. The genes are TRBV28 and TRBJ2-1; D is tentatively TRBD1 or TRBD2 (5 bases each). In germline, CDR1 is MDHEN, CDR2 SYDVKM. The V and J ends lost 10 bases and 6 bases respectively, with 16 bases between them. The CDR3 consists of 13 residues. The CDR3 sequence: CATETDGTNEQFF. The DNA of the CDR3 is TGTGCCACAGAGACGGACGGGACCAATGAGCAGTTCTTC. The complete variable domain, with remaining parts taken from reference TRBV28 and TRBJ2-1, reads DVKVTQSSRYLVKRTGEKVFLECVQDMDHENMFWYRQDPGLGLRLIYFSYDVKMKEKGDIPEGYSVSREKKERFSLILESASTNQTSMYLCATETDGTNEQFFGPGTRLTVL.

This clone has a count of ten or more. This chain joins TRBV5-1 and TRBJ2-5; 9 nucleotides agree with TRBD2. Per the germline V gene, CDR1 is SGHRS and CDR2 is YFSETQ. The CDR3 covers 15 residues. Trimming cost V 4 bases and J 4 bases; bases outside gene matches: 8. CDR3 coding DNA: TGCGCCAGCAGCACGGGACTAGCCAGGCCAGAGACCCAGTACTTC. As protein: CASSTGLARPETQYF. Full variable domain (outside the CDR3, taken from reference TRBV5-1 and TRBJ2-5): KAGVTQTPRYLIKTRGQQVTLSCSPISGHRSVSWYQQTPGQGLQFLFEYFSETQRNKGNFPGRFSGRQFSNSRSEMNVSTLELGDSALYLCASSTGLARPETQYFGPGTRLLVL.

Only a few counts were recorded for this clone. In DNA, the CDR3 is TGTGCCAGCAGTCCAGGACTAGCGATCGAGCAGTACTTC. It is translated as CASSPGLAIEQYF. The chain links TRBV27 to TRBJ2-7; 9 nucleotides line up with TRBD2. CDR1 is MNHEY, CDR2 SMNVEV, per germline (reference sequence). The length of the CDR3 is 13 residues. V lost 5 bases and J lost 6; bases outside the gene matches: 5.

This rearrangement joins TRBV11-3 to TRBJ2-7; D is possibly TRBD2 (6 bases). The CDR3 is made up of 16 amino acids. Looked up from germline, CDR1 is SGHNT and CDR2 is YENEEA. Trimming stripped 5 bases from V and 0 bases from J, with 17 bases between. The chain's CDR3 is CASSPRLVSGSYEQYF. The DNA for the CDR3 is TGTGCCAGCAGCCCCCGACTAGTTTCGGGCTCCTACGAGCAGTACTTC.

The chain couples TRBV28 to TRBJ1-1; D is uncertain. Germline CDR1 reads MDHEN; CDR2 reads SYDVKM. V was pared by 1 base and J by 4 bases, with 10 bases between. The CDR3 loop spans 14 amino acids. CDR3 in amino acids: CASSLSLGSTEAFF. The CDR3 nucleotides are TGTGCCAGCAGTTTATCCTTAGGGAGCACTGAAGCTTTCTTT.

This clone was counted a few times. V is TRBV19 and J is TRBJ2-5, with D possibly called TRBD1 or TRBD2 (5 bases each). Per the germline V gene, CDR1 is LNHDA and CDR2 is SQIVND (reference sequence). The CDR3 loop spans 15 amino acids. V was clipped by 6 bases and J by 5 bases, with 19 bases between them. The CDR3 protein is CASRPGRFFEETQYF. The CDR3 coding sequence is TGTGCCAGTAGGCCGGGACGTTTTTTCGAGGAGACCCAGTACTTC.

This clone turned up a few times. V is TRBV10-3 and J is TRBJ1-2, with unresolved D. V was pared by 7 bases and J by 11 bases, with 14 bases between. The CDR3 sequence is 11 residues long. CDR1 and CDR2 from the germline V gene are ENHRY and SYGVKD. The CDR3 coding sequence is TGTGCCATCATCGTGGGCGAGTGGTACACCTTC. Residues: CAIIVGEWYTF.